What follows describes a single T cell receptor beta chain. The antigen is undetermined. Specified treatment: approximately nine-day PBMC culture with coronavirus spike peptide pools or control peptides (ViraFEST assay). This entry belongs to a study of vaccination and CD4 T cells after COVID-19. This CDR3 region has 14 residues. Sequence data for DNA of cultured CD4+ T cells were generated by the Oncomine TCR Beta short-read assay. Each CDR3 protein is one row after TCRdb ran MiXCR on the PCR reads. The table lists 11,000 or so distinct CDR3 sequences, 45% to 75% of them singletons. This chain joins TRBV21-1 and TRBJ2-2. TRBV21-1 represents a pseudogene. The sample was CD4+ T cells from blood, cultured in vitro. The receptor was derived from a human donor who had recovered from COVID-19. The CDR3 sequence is CASSKGQNTGELFF. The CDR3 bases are TGTGCCAGCAGCAAAGGACAGAACACCGGGGAGCTGTTTTTT.